The rows below give T cell receptor beta chains drawn from one sample of a study of T cell responses to AZD1222 COVID-19 vaccine. Only in-frame clones appear in the TCRdb table, and some are missing; sequencing was by immunoSEQ multiplex PCR. The table lists 90,000 to 95,000 clones, around nine tenths of them singletons. This material consisted of peripheral blood, taken on day 0 of AZD1222 vaccination. The receptors were gathered from an adult in good health. Each CDR3 is given with its conserved first and last residue. Each record gives: clone size, D gene, J gene, V gene, CDR3 DNA, CDR3 protein. A D gene is named only where the DNA matches it firmly. Clone size is stated in some rows and not others, as once, few, many or a class when expanded.

clone size: few; D gene: TRBD1; J gene: TRBJ1-6; V gene: TRBV7-9; CDR3 DNA: TGTGCCAGCAGCTTTGGGACAGGGGGAAGCTCACCCCTCCACTTT; CDR3 protein: CASSFGTGGSSPLHF
clone size: NA; D gene: TRBD1; J gene: TRBJ1-3; V gene: TRBV6-5; CDR3 DNA: TGTGCCAGCGGGACAGGGGGCCACACCATATATTTT; CDR3 protein: CASGTGGHTIYF
clone size: NA; D gene: NA; J gene: TRBJ1-2; V gene: TRBV24-1; CDR3 DNA: TGTGCCACCAGTGACCCTTCGACAGGCTATGGCTACACCTTC; CDR3 protein: CATSDPSTGYGYTF
clone size: NA; D gene: NA; J gene: TRBJ2-3; V gene: TRBV6-6; CDR3 DNA: TGTGCCAGCAGTTACGTAGCGGTAACAGATACGCAGTATTTT; CDR3 protein: CASSYVAVTDTQYF
clone size: NA; D gene: TRBD1; J gene: TRBJ1-1; V gene: TRBV25-1; CDR3 DNA: TGTGCCAGCAGTGAAGGAGGGACAGTGCCAACTGAAGCTTTCTTT; CDR3 protein: CASSEGGTVPTEAFF
clone size: NA; D gene: TRBD1; J gene: TRBJ2-1; V gene: TRBV24-1; CDR3 DNA: TGTGCCACCAGTGAGGAAGGACAGGGGAATGAGCAGTTCTTC; CDR3 protein: CATSEEGQGNEQFF
clone size: once; D gene: NA; J gene: TRBJ1-5; V gene: TRBV20-1; CDR3 DNA: TGCAGTGCTAGTTCACTGACGGTCTTGCCCCAGCATTTT; CDR3 protein: CSASSLTVLPQHF
clone size: NA; D gene: NA; J gene: TRBJ1-3; V gene: TRBV18; CDR3 DNA: TGTGCCAGCTCACCCGCGACCTTGGGGGGAAACACCATATATTTT; CDR3 protein: CASSPATLGGNTIYF
clone size: NA; D gene: TRBD1; J gene: TRBJ1-5; V gene: TRBV19; CDR3 DNA: TGTGCCAGTACCGGGACAGGGGTTCAGCCCCAGCATTTT; CDR3 protein: CASTGTGVQPQHF
clone size: NA; D gene: NA; J gene: TRBJ2-2; V gene: TRBV7-6; CDR3 DNA: TGTGCCAGCAGTCCGAGGTTAGGGGGAATCACCGGGGAGCTGTTTTTT; CDR3 protein: CASSPRLGGITGELFF
clone size: NA; D gene: NA; J gene: TRBJ1-1; V gene: TRBV5-1; CDR3 DNA: TGCGCCAGCAGCTTGGCCCGAACAGGGTATGATGTCAACACTGAAGCTTTCTTT; CDR3 protein: CASSLARTGYDVNTEAFF
clone size: NA; D gene: NA; J gene: TRBJ1-3; V gene: TRBV6-5; CDR3 DNA: TGTGCCAGCAGTTACTCCTGGGGCTCTGGAAACACCATATATTTT; CDR3 protein: CASSYSWGSGNTIYF
clone size: NA; D gene: NA; J gene: TRBJ1-1; V gene: TRBV6-1; CDR3 DNA: TGTGCCAGCAGTGACGGGACACACTGGCGGACTGAAGCTTTCTTT; CDR3 protein: CASSDGTHWRTEAFF
clone size: medium-sized; D gene: NA; J gene: TRBJ2-7; V gene: TRBV10-3; CDR3 DNA: TGTGCCATCGCCGCGACTAAAGGAGCCTACGAGCAGTACTTC; CDR3 protein: CAIAATKGAYEQYF
clone size: once; D gene: TRBD1; J gene: TRBJ1-5; V gene: TRBV19; CDR3 DNA: TGTGCCAGTGCCGGGACAGGGGAGGGTCAGCCCCAGCATTTT; CDR3 protein: CASAGTGEGQPQHF
clone size: NA; D gene: NA; J gene: TRBJ2-1; V gene: TRBV12-3/TRBV12-4; CDR3 DNA: TGTGCCAGCACTTCTTGGGGCAATGAGCAGTTCTTC; CDR3 protein: CASTSWGNEQFF
clone size: NA; D gene: NA; J gene: TRBJ2-2; V gene: TRBV19; CDR3 DNA: TGTGCCAGTAGTATAGGACTCTCAACTTACACCGGGGAGCTGTTTTTT; CDR3 protein: CASSIGLSTYTGELFF
clone size: NA; D gene: NA; J gene: TRBJ1-4; V gene: TRBV28; CDR3 DNA: TGTGCCAGCAGCACAGGTGGGATCGAAAAACTGTTTTTT; CDR3 protein: CASSTGGIEKLFF
clone size: NA; D gene: NA; J gene: TRBJ1-2; V gene: TRBV4-1; CDR3 DNA: TGCGCCAGCAGCCAAGATGGGGGTACTGGCTACACCTTC; CDR3 protein: CASSQDGGTGYTF
clone size: NA; D gene: NA; J gene: TRBJ1-1; V gene: TRBV18; CDR3 DNA: TGTGCCAGCTCACCACCGGCTGGGGATAAAGCTTTCTTT; CDR3 protein: CASSPPAGDKAFF
clone size: NA; D gene: TRBD1; J gene: TRBJ2-3; V gene: TRBV14; CDR3 DNA: TGTGCCAGCGGATCAACAGGGGATCCCACAGATACGCAGTATTTT; CDR3 protein: CASGSTGDPTDTQYF
clone size: NA; D gene: TRBD1; J gene: TRBJ2-7; V gene: TRBV6-5; CDR3 DNA: TGTGCCAGCATCCCGGGACAGGGGTCCTACGAGCAGTACTTC; CDR3 protein: CASIPGQGSYEQYF
clone size: NA; D gene: TRBD2; J gene: TRBJ2-1; V gene: TRBV5-6; CDR3 DNA: TGTGCCAGCAGAGCTAGCGGGACCTACAATGAGCAGTTCTTC; CDR3 protein: CASRASGTYNEQFF
clone size: NA; D gene: NA; J gene: TRBJ1-1; V gene: TRBV25-1; CDR3 DNA: TGTGCCAGCAGTGCCTCAGACAGATGGACTGAAGCTTTCTTT; CDR3 protein: CASSASDRWTEAFF
clone size: NA; D gene: NA; J gene: TRBJ1-2; V gene: TRBV24-1; CDR3 DNA: TGTGCCACCAGTGATTCGAGGGGGGCCTATGGCTACACCTTC; CDR3 protein: CATSDSRGAYGYTF
clone size: NA; D gene: TRBD1; J gene: TRBJ1-1; V gene: TRBV7-9; CDR3 DNA: TGTGCCAGCAGCCCTAGGACAGGGTACACTGAAGCTTTCTTT; CDR3 protein: CASSPRTGYTEAFF
clone size: NA; D gene: TRBD2; J gene: TRBJ2-2; V gene: TRBV27; CDR3 DNA: TGTGCCAGCAGTTTAGGGGCTAGCGGAGCGAACACCGGGGAGCTGTTTTTT; CDR3 protein: CASSLGASGANTGELFF
clone size: few; D gene: NA; J gene: TRBJ2-2; V gene: TRBV28; CDR3 DNA: TGTGCCAGCAGTTCGTCCACGACCGGGGAGCTGTTTTTT; CDR3 protein: CASSSSTTGELFF
clone size: NA; D gene: NA; J gene: TRBJ1-6; V gene: TRBV19; CDR3 DNA: TGTGCCAGTAGTATAGGATATAATTCACCCCTCCACTTT; CDR3 protein: CASSIGYNSPLHF
clone size: NA; D gene: NA; J gene: TRBJ2-5; V gene: TRBV24-1; CDR3 DNA: TGTGCCACCAGTGATCGGACGAGGGACGAGACCCAGTACTTC; CDR3 protein: CATSDRTRDETQYF
clone size: NA; D gene: NA; J gene: TRBJ1-1; V gene: TRBV5-1; CDR3 DNA: TGCGCCAGCAGCTTGGTCTACCAGGGGACTGAAGCTTTCTTT; CDR3 protein: CASSLVYQGTEAFF
clone size: NA; D gene: NA; J gene: TRBJ2-2; V gene: TRBV10-3; CDR3 DNA: TGTGCCATCAGGGAAGGCCGGGGGAACACCGGGGAGCTGTTTTTT; CDR3 protein: CAIREGRGNTGELFF
clone size: NA; D gene: NA; J gene: TRBJ2-7; V gene: TRBV10-3; CDR3 DNA: TGTGCCATCAGTGGCGAGGGGGGGTCGTACGAGCAGTACTTC; CDR3 protein: CAISGEGGSYEQYF
clone size: NA; D gene: NA; J gene: TRBJ2-2; V gene: TRBV7-9; CDR3 DNA: TGTGCCAGCACTTCGACCGGGGAGCTGTTTTTT; CDR3 protein: CASTSTGELFF
clone size: many; D gene: NA; J gene: TRBJ1-2; V gene: TRBV14; CDR3 DNA: TGTGCCAGCAGCCAAGTCAACAGTAACTATGGCTACACCTTC; CDR3 protein: CASSQVNSNYGYTF
clone size: NA; D gene: TRBD2; J gene: TRBJ2-1; V gene: TRBV2; CDR3 DNA: TGTGCCAGCAGTAAATTAGCGGGGGCGAAAGCCTACAATGAGCAGTTCTTC; CDR3 protein: CASSKLAGAKAYNEQFF
clone size: NA; D gene: NA; J gene: TRBJ1-3; V gene: TRBV7-5; CDR3 DNA: TGTGCCAGAAGCTTAGGGGTTACCATATATTTT; CDR3 protein: CARSLGVTIYF
clone size: NA; D gene: NA; J gene: TRBJ1-6; V gene: TRBV28; CDR3 DNA: TGTGCCAGCAGTATAATGTCCCCATCGTACGCCGATTCACCCCTCCACTTT; CDR3 protein: CASSIMSPSYADSPLHF
clone size: NA; D gene: NA; J gene: TRBJ1-1; V gene: TRBV18; CDR3 DNA: TGTGCCAGCTCACCACCGAGAAGTCGGACTGAAGCTTTCTTT; CDR3 protein: CASSPPRSRTEAFF
clone size: NA; D gene: NA; J gene: TRBJ1-1; V gene: TRBV7-8; CDR3 DNA: TGTGCCAGCAGCTTAGAGAGGAGACCGAACACTGAAGCTTTCTTT; CDR3 protein: CASSLERRPNTEAFF